These T cell receptor beta chains were read from a single sample in a study of blood T cell repertoires in COVID-19. Assay used: immunoSEQ multiplex PCR; TCRdb lists only in-frame clones, some missing. The sample holds about 500,000 clones, roughly nine tenths seen once. The sequenced material came from peripheral blood. These receptor sequences come from a woman between 50 and 59 years old with COVID-19, enrolled during active disease. Both conserved end residues are trimmed from each CDR3.

J | V | CDR3
TRBJ1-2 | TRBV12-3/TRBV12-4 | ASSFDLTGGYT
TRBJ2-7 | TRBV2 | ASISSGGTYEQY
TRBJ2-7 | TRBV20-1 | SASPGTIYEQY
TRBJ1-5 | TRBV19 | AKQGNQPQH
TRBJ1-2 | TRBV25-1 | ASSAGLRGYT
TRBJ2-5 | TRBV19 | ASTQTSGGRKETQY
TRBJ2-1 | TRBV4-1 | ASSQYWGDNEQF
TRBJ1-2 | TRBV19 | ASSIRQGYGYT
TRBJ2-7 | TRBV30 | AWSAQVGDKVYEQY
TRBJ1-1 | TRBV9 | ASSVGAGTMNTEAF
TRBJ2-7 | TRBV7-2 | ASSSGQGILYEQY
TRBJ1-5 | TRBV19 | ASHAGRRYSNQPQH
TRBJ1-1 | TRBV10-3 | AISESPGVGTEAF
TRBJ1-5 | TRBV4-1 | ASSQETAASQPQH
TRBJ1-2 | TRBV6-5 | ASSLDRNYGYT
TRBJ2-1 | TRBV7-9 | ASSSRLTVRYEQF
TRBJ1-1 | TRBV18 | ASSRPGGGLAF
TRBJ2-3 | TRBV7-2 | ASSPRLAGVTDTQY
TRBJ2-7 | TRBV3-1/TRBV3-2 | ASSQVSGLAGGHEQY
TRBJ1-2 | TRBV5-1 | ASSFDRGTASYGYT
TRBJ2-7 | TRBV2 | ASAGTRSNEQY
TRBJ1-2 | TRBV3-1/TRBV3-2 | ASSPWTEYGYT
TRBJ1-2 | TRBV4-2 | ASSQRPQAFYT
TRBJ1-5 | TRBV6-5 | ASKPTGGYQPQH
TRBJ1-1 | TRBV2 | ASSGGQWETEAF
TRBJ1-2 | TRBV9 | ASSVPGRDGYT
TRBJ1-5 | TRBV5-5 | ASSLLDSSDQPQH
TRBJ1-1 | TRBV4-2 | ASSQVLGYEAF
TRBJ1-5 | TRBV18 | ASSPPGTVNQPQH